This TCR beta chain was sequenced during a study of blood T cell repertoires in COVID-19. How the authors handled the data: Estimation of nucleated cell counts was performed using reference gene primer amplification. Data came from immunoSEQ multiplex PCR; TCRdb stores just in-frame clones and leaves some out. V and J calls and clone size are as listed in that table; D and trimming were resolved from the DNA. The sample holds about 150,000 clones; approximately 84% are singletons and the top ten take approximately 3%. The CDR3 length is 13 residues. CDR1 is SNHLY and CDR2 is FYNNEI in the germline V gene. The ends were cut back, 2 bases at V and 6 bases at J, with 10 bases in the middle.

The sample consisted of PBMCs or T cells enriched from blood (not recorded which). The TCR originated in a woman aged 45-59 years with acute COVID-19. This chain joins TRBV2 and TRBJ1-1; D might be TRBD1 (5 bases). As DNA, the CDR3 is TGTGCCAGCAGTGAACGGGACTGGCCTGAAGCTTTCTTT. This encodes CASSERDWPEAFF.